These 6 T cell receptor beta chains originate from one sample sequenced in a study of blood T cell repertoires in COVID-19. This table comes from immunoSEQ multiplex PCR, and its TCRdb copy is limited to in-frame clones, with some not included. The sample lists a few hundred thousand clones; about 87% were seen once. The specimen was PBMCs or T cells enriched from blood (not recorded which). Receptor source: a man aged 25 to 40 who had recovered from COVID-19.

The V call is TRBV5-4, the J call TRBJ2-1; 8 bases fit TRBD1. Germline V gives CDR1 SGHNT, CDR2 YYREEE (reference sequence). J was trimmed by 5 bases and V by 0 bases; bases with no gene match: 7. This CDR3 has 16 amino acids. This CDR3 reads CASSLGTRGRDNEQFF. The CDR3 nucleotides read TGTGCCAGCAGCTTGGGGACCAGGGGGCGGGACAATGAGCAGTTCTTC.

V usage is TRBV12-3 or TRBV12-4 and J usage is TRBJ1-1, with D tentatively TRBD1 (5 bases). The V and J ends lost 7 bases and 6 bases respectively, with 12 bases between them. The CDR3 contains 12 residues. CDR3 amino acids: CASTLWGAEAFF. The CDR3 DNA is TGTGCCAGCACCCTGTGGGGGGCTGAAGCTTTCTTT.

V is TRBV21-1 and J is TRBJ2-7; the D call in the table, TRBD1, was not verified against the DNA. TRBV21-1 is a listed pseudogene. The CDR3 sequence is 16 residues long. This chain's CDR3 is CASSPFGTIPGYEQYF. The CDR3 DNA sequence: TGTGCCAGCAGCCCATTTGGGACAATCCCCGGCTACGAGCAGTACTTC.

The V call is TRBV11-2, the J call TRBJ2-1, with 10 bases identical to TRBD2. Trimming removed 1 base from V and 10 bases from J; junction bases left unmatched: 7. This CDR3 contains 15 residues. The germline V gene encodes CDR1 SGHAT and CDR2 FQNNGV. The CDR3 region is CASSLGSGGFGEQFF. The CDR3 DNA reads TGTGCCAGCAGCTTAGGTAGCGGGGGGTTTGGGGAGCAGTTCTTC.

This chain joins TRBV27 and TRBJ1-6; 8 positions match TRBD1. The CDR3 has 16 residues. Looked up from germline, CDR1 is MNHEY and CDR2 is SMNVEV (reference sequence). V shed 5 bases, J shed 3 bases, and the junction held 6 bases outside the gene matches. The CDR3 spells CASSPGQGIYNSPLHF. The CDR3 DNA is TGTGCCAGCAGTCCTGGACAGGGAATCTATAATTCACCCCTCCACTTT.

CDR3 nucleotide sequence: TGCGCCAGCAGCCGCACCGGGACAGGGGACACTGAAGCTTTCTTT. Protein product: CASSRTGTGDTEAFF. The chain has TRBV23-1 and TRBJ1-1; 10 bases match TRBD1. TRBV23-1 is noted as an ORF with a role that remains uncertain. The CDR3 length is 15 residues. The junction had 7 bases not matched to a gene; V was cut back by 6 bases and J by 3 bases.